This is a list of T cell receptor beta chains from one sample in a study of CD8+ T cells in alopecia areata. Method: immunoSEQ multiplex PCR; TCRdb's copy keeps in-frame clones and lacks some. The sample lists over 250,000 clones, 60% seen once, with 0.75% to 0.95% in the top ten. This sample comprised CD4+ T cells sorted from blood, obtained at week 52, from a patient treated with tofacitinib. The receptors originated from a human donor with alopecia areata. Both conserved end residues are part of each CDR3. Each record gives: clone size, D gene, V gene, J gene, CDR3 DNA, CDR3 protein. The D gene is left open where the match is weak. The size of a clone is reported for some rows only, either as once, few or many, or as a class for expanded clones.

.	TRBD2	TRBV7-2	TRBJ2-5	TGTGCCAGCACCCCTCAGTCCGGGGGGGGAGAGACCCAGTACTTC	CASTPQSGGGETQYF
.	.	TRBV15	TRBJ2-3	TGTGCCACAGCCTTTAGCACAGATACGCAGTATTTT	CATAFSTDTQYF
.	TRBD1	TRBV30	TRBJ1-1	TGTGCCCGCCGGGACAGGGTGAACACTGAAGCTTTCTTT	CARRDRVNTEAFF
.	.	TRBV29-1	TRBJ1-2	TGCAGCGTCTCTCCGGGGGGCGTATATGGCTACACCTTC	CSVSPGGVYGYTF
.	TRBD2	TRBV30	TRBJ2-1	TGTGCCTGGGCCATAGCGGGGGGGAAGCGATACAATGAGCAGTTCTTC	CAWAIAGGKRYNEQFF
once	TRBD2	TRBV6-6	TRBJ2-5	TGTGCCAGCAGTCCTCGGGGGGTGGGGCAAGAGACCCAGTACTTC	CASSPRGVGQETQYF
.	.	TRBV29-1	TRBJ2-1	TGCAGCGCTAACAACGGCAATGAGCAGTTCTTC	CSANNGNEQFF
.	TRBD2	TRBV5-1	TRBJ2-1	TGCGCCAGCAGCCATAGCGGGGGGAACAATGAGCAGTTCTTC	CASSHSGGNNEQFF
.	TRBD2	TRBV30	TRBJ2-5	TGTGCCTGGTCCACTAGCGGGGCCGGGACCCAGTACTTC	CAWSTSGAGTQYF
.	TRBD1	TRBV15	TRBJ2-2	TGTGCCACCAGCAGAGATCAGGGGGCCGGGGAGCTGTTTTTT	CATSRDQGAGELFF
once	.	TRBV5-1	TRBJ2-3	TGCGCCAGCAGCTTGCGGGGAAGCACAGATACGCAGTATTTT	CASSLRGSTDTQYF
.	.	TRBV10-3	TRBJ2-5	TGTGCCATCAGTGATCGGGCCCAGTTAGCGACCCAGTACTTC	CAISDRAQLATQYF
few	TRBD2	TRBV29-1	TRBJ2-1	TGCAGCGTTATAGCGGGGGGCCAGTTCTTC	CSVIAGGQFF
.	.	TRBV30	TRBJ2-3	TGTGCCTGGAGTGTATCTACGGATACGCAGTATTTT	CAWSVSTDTQYF
.	.	TRBV5-6	TRBJ2-2	TGTGCCAGCCGAGACAGGCCCCACACCGGGGAGCTGTTTTTT	CASRDRPHTGELFF
.	.	TRBV6-6	TRBJ1-2	TGTGCCAGCAGCCCCCTCGGGACGACCTTTGTCGGCTACACCTTC	CASSPLGTTFVGYTF